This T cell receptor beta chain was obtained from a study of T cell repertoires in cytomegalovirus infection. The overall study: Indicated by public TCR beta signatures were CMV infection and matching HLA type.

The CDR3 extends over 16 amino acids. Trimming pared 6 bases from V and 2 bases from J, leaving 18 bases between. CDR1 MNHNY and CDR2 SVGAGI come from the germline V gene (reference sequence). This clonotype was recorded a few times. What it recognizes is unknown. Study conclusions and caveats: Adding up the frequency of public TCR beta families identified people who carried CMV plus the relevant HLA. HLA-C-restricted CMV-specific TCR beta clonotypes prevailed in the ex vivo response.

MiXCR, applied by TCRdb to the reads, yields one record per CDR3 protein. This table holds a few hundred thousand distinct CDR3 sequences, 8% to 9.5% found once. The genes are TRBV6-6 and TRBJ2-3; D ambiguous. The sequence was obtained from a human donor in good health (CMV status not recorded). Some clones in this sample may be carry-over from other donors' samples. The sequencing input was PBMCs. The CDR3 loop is CASSPSTLGYTDTQYF. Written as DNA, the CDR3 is TGTGCCAGCAGCCCCTCCACCTTGGGTTACACAGATACGCAGTATTTT.